This TCR beta chain was documented in a study of cytomegalovirus exposure and HLA in healthy donors. Study as a whole: Early release data held tens of millions of unique TCRs from HLA-typed donors.

Overall study findings and caveats: The authors listed 150 to 200 TCR beta chains as cytomegalovirus-associated. Several V segments, TRBV6-2 and TRBV6-3 among them, could not be told apart and were dropped.

60 Vbeta and 13 Jbeta primers were used in PCR. The method was immunoSEQ multiplex PCR; TCRdb's version includes in-frame clones alone and lacks a portion of them. The data show roughly 150,000 clones, 82% seen once. V lost 4 bases, J lost 4 bases, and 15 bases stayed unmatched. Germline assignment: CDR1 SGDLS and CDR2 YYNGEE. This CDR3 contains 18 residues. Comments on this clone: Antigen: not known.

The clonotype comes from a girl aged 10 to 17 in good health and CMV-seropositive. This chain connects TRBV9 to TRBJ2-3; TRBD2 aligns across 10 bases. Input material: PBMCs. In DNA form, the CDR3 reads TGTGCCAGCAGCCCTGACGATTTGAGCGGGGGGGCCCCAGATACGCAGTATTTT. It is translated as CASSPDDLSGGAPDTQYF.